This T cell receptor beta chain was profiled in a study of identical twins. TCRdb passed the 5' RACE reads through MiXCR, listing each CDR3 protein once. Of 600,000 to 700,000 distinct CDR3 sequences in the sample, roughly 20% were seen once. Germline CDR1 reads LGHNA; CDR2 reads YSLEER. Trimming pared 1 base from V and 5 bases from J, leaving 11 bases between. The CDR3 spans 14 residues. The sample was also linked to a second study, of T cells expressing NK-cell markers.

This receptor was obtained from a woman between 18 and 29 years old in good health. The sequencing input was PBMCs. V gene TRBV4-3 combines with J gene TRBJ2-5; D is possibly TRBD1 (5 bases). CDR3 residues: CASSQAAGKETQYF. CDR3 in DNA: TGCGCCAGCAGCCAAGCAGCAGGGAAGGAGACCCAGTACTTC.